This T cell receptor (beta chain) stems from a study of shared clonotypes between healthy human individuals (TCRdb year 2020). About the full investigation: A couple of women and a few men aged 18 to 49 years were included in the cohort. Leukapheresis yielded between about 0.85 and 10 billion PBMCs per donor. To increase sequencing depth and limit assay-specific biases, different laboratories used diverse techniques to prepare libraries and sequence TCR repertoires. Blood TCR repertoires of five healthy adults were deeply sequenced to estimate repertoire size and the extent of clonotype sharing between individuals.

The donors were healthy, HIV-negative adults with no recently reported acute infections or vaccinations. Every donor was a Caucasian adult residing in Nashville, Tennessee, USA. In the unsorted samples, around 81 million PBMCs were counted, and genomic DNA was extracted using the QIAamp DNA Blood Mini kit. After blood collection by leukapheresis, PBMCs were isolated using Ficoll-Histopaque density gradient centrifugation and then cryopreserved in the vapor phase of liquid nitrogen. What the authors observed across the whole study: The small number of donors limited the genetic and exposure-history diversity represented. Sampling was restricted to blood, and TCR repertoires in tissue are likely to differ from TCR repertoires in blood. Pairwise subsampling led to the expectation that sequencing depth would affect the degree of clonotype sharing among donors.

TCR CDR3 regions were amplified from genomic DNA by multiplex PCR using the deep immunoSEQ assay. Extracted genomic DNA from each cell subset was spread evenly across all wells of several immunoSEQ 96-well plates, with each plate serving as a replicate. Each replicate PCR for unsorted PBMC received 250 to 300 ng genomic DNA, equal to 30,000 to 35,000 T cell genomes. Ten immunoSEQ deep assay plates were used to sequence unsorted PBMC genomic DNA. Purified libraries were measured with a Qubit 3.0 fluorometer, size-checked on a Bioanalyzer 2100, and measured again with the KAPA Library Quantification kit. Each immunoSEQ 96-well plate was sequenced on its own single-read 150-cycle Illumina NextSeq 550 flow cell. Per the source publication's procedure: Because only junctional sequences without quality scores were contained in the immunoSEQ output, filtering matching that applied to full-length reads could not be performed. Sequences were annotated with PyIR, a Python wrapper for IgBLAST v1.9, and V/J genes and CDR3 were assigned using IMGT germline references. Any read was removed if the V/J assignment was weak (E-value above 1e-6), the CDR3 was missing, or the read contained stop codons, out-of-frame junctions, or ambiguous translated residues. V3J clonotypes were defined as sequences sharing the same inferred V gene, J gene, and CDR3 amino acid sequence. Percentage overlap between repertoires was computed as shared unique clonotypes divided by the size of the smaller repertoire. Richness of each repertoire was evaluated using RTK rarefaction, the Chao1 estimator, and Recon v2.1 estimates of unobserved clonotypes. The immuneACCESS repertoire file appears here via TCRdb, limited to in-frame rearrangements. These files lack a portion of the clones; in checked studies, under half of the deficit traces to unresolved V genes, and the cause of the others is not known. V and J calls and clone size are those listed in that table; D and trimming were worked out from the DNA. The sample profile shows fewer than 500,000 clones; 75% to 80% of them were found once. The ten largest clonotypes hold 9.5% to 15% of the sample.

To note about this clone: Which antigen it targets is not known. Per-base qualities were not stored, and no clone one base away is much larger.

From the cysteine through the phenylalanine, the CDR3 covers 16 amino acids. Only the CDR3 DNA is retained, 48 bases long and in frame from the first base. Germline trimming amounts to 3 bases on V and 0 bases on J, with 4 as the count of junction bases outside the gene matches. In the germline V gene (reference sequence), CDR1 corresponds to LNHDA and CDR2 to SQIVND. The sequence was obtained from a middle-aged woman in good health. Some clones in this sample may be carry-over from other donors' samples. Sequencing was carried out using PBMCs. This chain is built from TRBV19 and TRBJ1-3, with 8 middle bases fitting TRBD1. The DNA is TGTGCCAGTAGTATTCTGGGACAGGTCTCTGGAAACACCATATATTTT. Translation gives CASSILGQVSGNTIYF. Here the CDR3 is joined to the reference TRBV19 and TRBJ1-3 genes, and the full variable domain is: DGGITQSPKYLFRKEGQNVTLSCEQNLNHDAMYWYRQDPGQGLRLIYYSQIVNDFQKGDIAEGYSVSREKKESFPLTVTSAQKNPTAFYLCASSILGQVSGNTIYFGEGSWLTVV.